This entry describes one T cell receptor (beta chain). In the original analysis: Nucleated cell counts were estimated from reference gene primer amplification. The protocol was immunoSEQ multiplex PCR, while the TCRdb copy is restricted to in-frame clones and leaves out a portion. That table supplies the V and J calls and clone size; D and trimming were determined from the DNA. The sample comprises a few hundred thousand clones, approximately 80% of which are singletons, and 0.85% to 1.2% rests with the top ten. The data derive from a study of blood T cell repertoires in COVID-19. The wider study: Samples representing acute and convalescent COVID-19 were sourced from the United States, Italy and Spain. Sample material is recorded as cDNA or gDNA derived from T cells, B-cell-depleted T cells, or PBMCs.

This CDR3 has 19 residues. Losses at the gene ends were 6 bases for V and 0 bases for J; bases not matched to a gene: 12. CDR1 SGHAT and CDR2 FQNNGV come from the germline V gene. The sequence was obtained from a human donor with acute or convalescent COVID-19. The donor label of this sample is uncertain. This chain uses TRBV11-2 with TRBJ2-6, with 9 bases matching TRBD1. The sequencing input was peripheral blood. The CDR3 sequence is CASSSSSGQGFSGANVLTF. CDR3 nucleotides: TGTGCCAGCAGTTCTTCCTCGGGACAGGGCTTCTCTGGGGCCAACGTCCTGACTTTC.